The rows below give T cell receptor beta chains drawn from one sample of a study of T-cell reconstitution after alpha-beta-depleted transplantation in children. Each CDR3 protein gets one entry after TCRdb re-called the PCR reads with MiXCR. The data contain about 300,000 distinct CDR3 sequences, 10% of them singletons. The sample in question was PBMCs, obtained before TCRalphabeta/CD19-depleted stem cell transplant. The receptor set was obtained from a boy under three years old with acute myeloid leukemia, due to receive a stem cell transplant. The CDR3 runs from the conserved cysteine through the conserved F or W. D genes are given only for firm matches. Clone size is stated in some rows and not others, as once, few, many or a class when expanded.

D gene: TRBD1
clone size: many
V gene: TRBV12-3/TRBV12-4
CDR3 length: 15
J gene: TRBJ2-3
CDR3 DNA: TGTGCCAGCAGTTTGATGGGACAGGGGAGCGATACGCAGTATTTT
CDR3 protein: CASSLMGQGSDTQYF

D gene: -
clone size: many
V gene: TRBV5-5
CDR3 length: 14
J gene: TRBJ1-5
CDR3 DNA: TGTGCCAGCAGCTTGGTAGGGAACAATCAGCCCCAGCATTTT
CDR3 protein: CASSLVGNNQPQHF

D gene: -
clone size: many
V gene: TRBV5-1
CDR3 length: 15
J gene: TRBJ1-5
CDR3 DNA: TGCGCCAGCAGCTTACACGGGAATAGCAATCAGCCCCAGCATTTT
CDR3 protein: CASSLHGNSNQPQHF

D gene: -
clone size: -
V gene: TRBV7-3
CDR3 length: 15
J gene: TRBJ2-1
CDR3 DNA: TGTGCCAGCAGCTTACATACATCTAACTACAATGAGCAGTTCTTC
CDR3 protein: CASSLHTSNYNEQFF

D gene: TRBD1
clone size: few
V gene: TRBV7-8
CDR3 length: 15
J gene: TRBJ2-7
CDR3 DNA: TGTGCCAGCAGCTTGGGGGGACAGGGTTTAAACGAGCAGTACTTC
CDR3 protein: CASSLGGQGLNEQYF

D gene: -
clone size: few
V gene: TRBV3-1
CDR3 length: 15
J gene: TRBJ2-1
CDR3 DNA: TGTGCCAGCAGCCAAGTTGAGACTAGAGGCGATGAGCAGTTCTTC
CDR3 protein: CASSQVETRGDEQFF

D gene: -
clone size: many
V gene: TRBV5-1
CDR3 length: 15
J gene: TRBJ2-5
CDR3 DNA: TGCGCCAGCAGCTTGGCCGTAGGAGGCCAAGAGACCCAGTACTTC
CDR3 protein: CASSLAVGGQETQYF

D gene: TRBD2
clone size: many
V gene: TRBV7-2
CDR3 length: 16
J gene: TRBJ2-1
CDR3 DNA: TGTGCCAGCAGACCCGGACTAGCGGGGGGGCAAAATGAGCAGTTCTTC
CDR3 protein: CASRPGLAGGQNEQFF

D gene: TRBD1
clone size: many
V gene: TRBV11-2
CDR3 length: 14
J gene: TRBJ1-1
CDR3 DNA: TGTGCCAGCAGCTTGTGGACAGGGACCACTGAAGCTTTCTTT
CDR3 protein: CASSLWTGTTEAFF

D gene: -
clone size: many
V gene: TRBV27
CDR3 length: 15
J gene: TRBJ2-1
CDR3 DNA: TGTGCCAGCAGTTTTGACGGACCCTCCTACAATGAGCAGTTCTTC
CDR3 protein: CASSFDGPSYNEQFF